These 32 T cell receptor beta chains came from one sample sequenced in a study of memory CD4+ T cells and cytomegalovirus serostatus. Using immunoSEQ multiplex PCR, the repertoire was profiled, and TCRdb retains in-frame clones only, with some absent. Here the sample spans 45,000 to 65,000 clones, around 78% being singletons. The sort gate was single viable CD3+CD4+CD8-CD45RO+ cells for memory CD4+ T cells. The sample consisted of memory CD4+ T cells from blood. These receptors all stem from an adult in good health and CMV-seronegative.

This chain joins TRBV2 and TRBJ2-1; 12 bases agree with TRBD2. The CDR3 runs to 15 residues. J was trimmed by 9 bases and V by 6 bases; bases with no gene match: 9. Germline lookup yields CDR1 SNHLY and CDR2 FYNNEI. CDR3 coding DNA: TGTGCCAGCAGCCAGACTCTAGCGGGGGGGACTGAGCAGTTCTTC. Its translation: CASSQTLAGGTEQFF. The full variable domain, in which reference TRBV2 and TRBJ2-1 provide the parts outside the CDR3, is EPEVTQTPSHQVTQMGQEVILRCVPISNHLYFYWYRQILGQKVEFLVSFYNNEISEKSEIFDDQFSVERPDGSNFTLKIRSTKLEDSAMYFCASSQTLAGGTEQFFGPGTRLTVL.

The V call is TRBV5-6, the J call TRBJ1-2; weak D call: TRBD1 (5 bases). Trimming stripped 1 base from V and 1 base from J, with 14 bases between. Germline CDR1 reads SGHDT; CDR2 reads YYEEEE. This CDR3 comprises 16 residues. The CDR3, as DNA: TGTGCCAGCAGCTTGTATTTTACAGGAGTTAACTATGGCTACACCTTC. Its translation: CASSLYFTGVNYGYTF.

This chain uses TRBV13 with TRBJ1-1, with 7 positions matching TRBD1. The CDR3 spans 17 residues. V lost 2 bases to trimming and J lost 3 bases; unmatched junction nucleotides: 12. Germline values: CDR1 PRHDT, CDR2 FYEKMQ (reference sequence). CDR3 loop: CASSLRLGQRKDTEAFF. The CDR3 nucleotides read TGTGCCAGCAGCTTACGGTTGGGACAGAGGAAGGACACTGAAGCTTTCTTT.

V is TRBV2 and J is TRBJ2-3; a possible D gene is TRBD2 (7 bases). This CDR3 is built from 15 residues. Between the trimmed V and J ends, which lost 4 bases and 5 bases, there was a span of 16 bases. Germline-derived CDR1 and CDR2 are SNHLY and FYNNEI. DNA of the CDR3: TGTGCCAGCAGTGTACAGGGAGGGGGAGTAGATACGCAGTATTTT. Residues: CASSVQGGGVDTQYF. Drawing the rest from reference TRBV2 and TRBJ2-3, the complete variable domain is EPEVTQTPSHQVTQMGQEVILRCVPISNHLYFYWYRQILGQKVEFLVSFYNNEISEKSEIFDDQFSVERPDGSNFTLKIRSTKLEDSAMYFCASSVQGGGVDTQYFGPGTRLTVL.

In this sample, this clone turned up a few times. The chain uses TRBV11-2 and TRBJ2-1, with 8 bases aligning to TRBD2. Germline-derived CDR1 and CDR2 are SGHAT and FQNNGV. J gave up 9 bases and V 4 bases, and 8 bases lay outside the gene matches. This CDR3 is built from 14 residues. CDR3 protein: CASSSSASGGEQFF. The DNA of the CDR3 is TGTGCCAGCAGCTCCTCTGCCAGCGGGGGTGAGCAGTTCTTC. Full variable domain (rest looked up from reference TRBV11-2 and TRBJ2-1): EAGVAQSPRYKIIEKRQSVAFWCNPISGHATLYWYQQILGQGPKLLIQFQNNGVVDDSQLPKDRFSAERLKGVDSTLKIQPAKLEDSAVYLCASSSSASGGEQFFGPGTRLTVL.

The V call is TRBV2, the J call TRBJ1-3; D gene unclear. Trimming cost V 6 bases and J 8 bases, with 11 bases left between them. This CDR3 region has 12 residues. Germline V gene sequence: CDR1 SNHLY, CDR2 FYNNEI. The CDR3 DNA follows: TGTGCCAGCAGCCTAGTCGGGGACACCATATATTTT. Its translation is CASSLVGDTIYF.

The genes are TRBV4-2 and TRBJ1-2, with TRBD1 matching 7 bases. Per germline, CDR1 LGHNA and CDR2 YNFKEQ. With 1 base clipped from V and 2 bases from J, the junction kept 1 base outside the gene matches. The CDR3 spans 14 residues. The CDR3 DNA sequence: TGTGCCAGCAGCCAAGGGGGACAGAACTATGGCTACACCTTC. The encoded protein is CASSQGGQNYGYTF.

The chain uses TRBV10-3 and TRBJ2-7; D is unresolved. The CDR3 covers 11 residues. Per germline, CDR1 ENHRY and CDR2 SYGVKD. V was cut by 6 bases and J by 3 bases, with 6 bases left in between. Here the CDR3 DNA reads TGTGCCATCAGGTCGATCTACGAGCAGTACTTC. This codes for CAIRSIYEQYF.

The V and J genes are TRBV15 and TRBJ1-4; D is undetermined. Per the germline V gene, CDR1 is LNHNV and CDR2 is YYDKDF (reference sequence). V gave up 9 bases and J gave up 0 bases, with 11 bases separating them. The CDR3 runs 14 residues. Here the CDR3 reads CATENPSTNEKLFF. In DNA form, the CDR3 reads TGTGCCACGGAAAATCCTTCAACTAATGAAAAACTGTTTTTT.

The V call is TRBV5-4, the J call TRBJ1-1; TRBD1 matches 8 bases. V shed 0 bases, J shed 0 bases, and the junction held 10 bases outside the gene matches. CDR1 and CDR2 (germline): SGHNT, YYREEE (reference sequence). The CDR3 runs 18 residues. The CDR3 DNA reads TGTGCCAGCAGCTTGGGGACAGGGCCAAATAGGATGAACACTGAAGCTTTCTTT. This translates into CASSLGTGPNRMNTEAFF.

This clone has just a few counts. The chain combines TRBV9 with TRBJ1-1; D is ambiguous. CDR3 length: 13 amino acids. The V end lost 0 bases, the J end lost 0 bases, and 3 bases lay between the germline ends. Germline CDR1 is SGDLS and CDR2 is YYNGEE. The CDR3 sequence: CASSVDLNTEAFF. CDR3 DNA: TGTGCCAGCAGCGTAGACCTGAACACTGAAGCTTTCTTT.

The chain couples TRBV5-6 to TRBJ2-6; D is uncertain. CDR3 length: 17 residues. The V gene's germline CDR1 is SGHDT and CDR2 YYEEEE. V was cut by 6 bases and J by 0 bases, with 16 bases left in between. DNA of the CDR3: TGTGCCAGCACTAGACGGTCTTCTCGCTCTGGGGCCAACGTCCTGACTTTC. This gives the protein CASTRRSSRSGANVLTF.

This clone was found once. The chain carries TRBV2 and TRBJ2-3, with a possible D match to TRBD1 (6 bases). The CDR3 extends over 15 amino acids. Trimming shortened V by 5 bases and J by 0 bases, and 12 bases separated the two germline ends. Germline V gene sequence: CDR1 SNHLY, CDR2 FYNNEI. CDR3 DNA sequence: TGTGCCAGCAGTCATGGACAGCCCAGCACAGATACGCAGTATTTT. Protein product: CASSHGQPSTDTQYF.

This rearrangement joins TRBV30 to TRBJ2-5; 9 bases are a match to TRBD2. Germline-derived CDR1 and CDR2 are GTSNPN and SVGIG (reference sequence). V gave up 5 bases and J gave up 1 base; unmatched junction bases: 5. This CDR3 comprises 14 residues. The CDR3 DNA sequence: TGTGCCTGGGGGCGGGGGGGCCTCCAAGAGACCCAGTACTTC. Amino acids: CAWGRGGLQETQYF.

This clone was detected only once. The genes are TRBV19 and TRBJ2-2; D is unclear. The CDR3 is 14 residues long. The germline V and J ends were trimmed by 3 bases and 6 bases, with 11 bases remaining between them. The germline V gene has CDR1 LNHDA and CDR2 SQIVND (reference sequence). CDR3 nucleotides: TGTGCCAGTAGTATCAGGAACGCCGCCGGGGAGCTGTTTTTT. It translates to CASSIRNAAGELFF.

This clone has just one count. The rearrangement joins TRBV5-4 to TRBJ1-2; no clear D gene. The V end lost 0 bases, the J end lost 4 bases, and 10 bases lay between the germline ends. Germline V gene sequence: CDR1 SGHNT, CDR2 YYREEE (reference sequence). The CDR3 sequence is 14 residues long. The CDR3 region has the DNA TGTGCCAGCAGCTTGGAGCGTATGAGCTATGGCTACACCTTC. It is translated as CASSLERMSYGYTF.

This clone was seen a handful of times. The chain is built from TRBV30 and TRBJ1-2; the D gene is possibly TRBD1 (5 bases). Germline-derived CDR1 and CDR2 are GTSNPN and SVGIG (reference sequence). The CDR3 extends over 13 amino acids. Trimming shortened V by 3 bases and J by 8 bases, and 16 bases separated the two germline ends. This chain's CDR3 is CAWRWGRLVGYTF. DNA of the CDR3: TGTGCCTGGAGATGGGGGAGGTTGGTCGGCTACACCTTC.

This chain's CDR3 is CASRTGGYEQYF. The DNA of the CDR3 is TGTGCCAGCAGGACAGGGGGCTACGAGCAGTACTTC. The gene calls are TRBV28 and TRBJ2-7; 9 bases match TRBD1. The CDR3 consists of 12 residues. V lost 6 bases to trimming and J lost 3 bases; unmatched junction nucleotides: 0. The germline CDR1 and CDR2 sequences are MDHEN and SYDVKM.

This chain uses TRBV7-6 with TRBJ1-1, with no clear D. CDR3 length: 13 amino acids. From germline, CDR1 is SGHVS and CDR2 FNYEAQ. The V end lost 4 bases, the J end lost 1 base, and 7 bases lay between the germline ends. In DNA form, the CDR3 reads TGTGCCAGCAGCTCCGACACGAACACTGAAGCTTTCTTT. It codes for CASSSDTNTEAFF.

The CDR3 sequence: CASSLDRINQPQHF. The CDR3 coding sequence is TGTGCCAGCAGCCTTGACAGGATAAATCAGCCCCAGCATTTT. V and J are TRBV7-9 and TRBJ1-5, with D possibly being TRBD1 (6 bases). Per the germline V gene, CDR1 is SEHNR and CDR2 is FQNEAQ (reference sequence). V was clipped by 5 bases and J by 4 bases, with 12 bases between them. This CDR3 is built from 14 residues.

This sequence joins TRBV7-2 and TRBJ1-3; 9 bases are a match to TRBD1. Trimming took 5 bases from V and 3 from J; bases not matched to a gene: 2. Germline V gene data show CDR1 as SGHTA and CDR2 as FQGNSA. The CDR3 length is 14 residues. In DNA, the CDR3 is TGTGCCAGCAGCCCGACAGGGGGTGGAAACACCATATATTTT. The encoded protein is CASSPTGGGNTIYF. The whole variable domain, remainder taken from reference TRBV7-2 and TRBJ1-3, is GAGVSQSPSNKVTEKGKDVELRCDPISGHTALYWYRQSLGQGLEFLIYFQGNSAPDKSGLPSDRFSAERTGGSVSTLTIQRTQQEDSAVYLCASSPTGGGNTIYFGEGSWLTVV.

The rearrangement links TRBV19 to TRBJ1-1; D unresolved. CDR1 LNHDA and CDR2 SQIVND come from the germline V gene (reference sequence). The V and J ends lost 3 bases and 1 base respectively, with 9 bases between them. The CDR3 runs 14 residues. This chain's CDR3 is CASSIVSGNTEAFF. CDR3 sequence (DNA): TGTGCCAGTAGTATTGTATCTGGGAACACTGAAGCTTTCTTT.

The chain recombines TRBV7-8 with TRBJ1-4; D might be TRBD1 (6 bases). Germline V gene lookup returns CDR1 SGHVS and CDR2 FQNEAQ. Trimming removed 1 base at V and 7 bases at J, with 22 bases between. The CDR3 sequence is 18 residues long. DNA for the CDR3: TGTGCCAGCAGCTTAGGGGAGAGACAGGACTGGATACGTGAAAAACTGTTTTTT. This sequence encodes CASSLGERQDWIREKLFF.

This CDR3 reads CSVDGQGWSGELFF. DNA for the CDR3: TGCAGCGTTGATGGACAGGGGTGGTCCGGGGAGCTGTTTTTT. This chain uses TRBV29-1 with TRBJ2-2; 9 bases fit TRBD1. The V gene's germline CDR1 is SQVTM and CDR2 ANQGSEA. The CDR3 has 14 residues. The junction had 5 bases not matched to a gene; V was cut back by 3 bases and J by 6 bases.

The gene calls are TRBV5-1 and TRBJ1-6; 9 bases map to TRBD1. The V segment lost 0 bases and the J segment 7 bases; nucleotides outside the gene matches: 2. The CDR3 is made up of 15 amino acids. Germline V CDR1 and CDR2: SGHRS, YFSETQ. DNA of the CDR3: TGCGCCAGCAGCTTGGAAGGACAGGGGAATTCACCCCTCCACTTT. It yields the protein CASSLEGQGNSPLHF. The full variable domain, its missing parts supplied by reference TRBV5-1 and TRBJ1-6, is KAGVTQTPRYLIKTRGQQVTLSCSPISGHRSVSWYQQTPGQGLQFLFEYFSETQRNKGNFPGRFSGRQFSNSRSEMNVSTLELGDSALYLCASSLEGQGNSPLHFGNGTRLTVT.

This sequence joins TRBV4-2 and TRBJ2-7; D is ambiguous. Germline CDR1 reads LGHNA; CDR2 reads YNFKEQ. V shed 1 base and J shed 2 bases, with 12 bases lying between them. The CDR3 sequence is 15 residues long. CDR3 sequence reads: CASSQGVSTTYEQYF. In DNA form, the CDR3 reads TGTGCCAGCAGCCAAGGAGTCAGTACCACCTACGAGCAGTACTTC.

The chain is built from TRBV30 and TRBJ2-1; D tentatively reads TRBD1 or TRBD2 (6 bases each). Trimming stripped 4 bases from V and 0 bases from J, with 10 bases between. Germline-derived CDR1 and CDR2 are GTSNPN and SVGIG (reference sequence). The CDR3 has 14 residues. The CDR3 loop reads CAWMWGASYNEQFF. The CDR3, as DNA: TGTGCCTGGATGTGGGGGGCCTCCTACAATGAGCAGTTCTTC. Using reference TRBV30 and TRBJ2-1 for the parts outside the CDR3, the full variable domain is SQTIHQWPATLVQPVGSPLSLECTVEGTSNPNLYWYRQAAGRGLQLLFYSVGIGQISSEVPQNLSASRPQDRQFILSSKKLLLSDSGFYLCAWMWGASYNEQFFGPGTRLTVL.

The CDR3 loop is CASSFGTGTGYGYTF. The DNA for the CDR3 is TGTGCCAGCAGCTTCGGGACAGGGACCGGCTATGGCTACACCTTC. This chain connects TRBV5-6 to TRBJ1-2, with 9 bases that match TRBD1. Per the germline V gene, CDR1 is SGHDT and CDR2 is YYEEEE. The CDR3 is 15 residues long. J was trimmed by 4 bases and V by 2 bases; bases with no gene match: 6.

The V and J genes are TRBV10-3 and TRBJ1-2, with 12 positions matching TRBD1. CDR3 length equals 16 residues. V lost 7 bases and J lost 8; bases outside the gene matches: 14. The germline V gene encodes CDR1 ENHRY and CDR2 SYGVKD. CDR3 sequence: CAITSGQGARSYGYTF. CDR3 DNA: TGTGCCATCACCTCGGGACAGGGGGCGAGGAGTTACGGCTACACCTTC.

This rearrangement joins TRBV15 to TRBJ2-3; TRBD1 agrees at 11 bases. V trimming: 0 bases; J trimming: 3 bases; junction bases outside the gene matches: 2. Germline V lookup: CDR1 LNHNV, CDR2 YYDKDF (reference sequence). The length of the CDR3 is 16 residues. The CDR3 DNA is TGTGCCACCAGCAGAGAACGGGACAGGGGGACAGATACGCAGTATTTT. Residues: CATSRERDRGTDTQYF.

The chain uses TRBV19 and TRBJ1-2; TRBD1 aligns across 10 bases. The germline gives CDR1 LNHDA, CDR2 SQIVND (reference sequence). The CDR3 extends over 13 amino acids. The ends lost 5 bases at V and 12 bases at J; junction bases unmatched: 9. The CDR3 bases are TGTGCCAGTAGTCCCCGGGGACAGGGGACGAACACCTTC. Its translation is CASSPRGQGTNTF.

V is TRBV5-4 and J is TRBJ1-3, with D possibly TRBD1 on 6 matching bases. The length of the CDR3 is 14 residues. Trimming took 4 bases from V and 3 from J, leaving 11 bases between them. The V gene's germline CDR1 is SGHNT and CDR2 YYREEE (reference sequence). CDR3 sequence: CASSAGHVGNTIYF. The CDR3 nucleotides read TGTGCCAGCAGCGCGGGACACGTTGGAAACACCATATATTTT.